This entry lists 29 T cell receptor beta chains sequenced from one sample in a study of T-cell reconstitution after alpha-beta-depleted transplantation in children. Unique molecular identifiers were used to barcode this TCRbeta library. Via MiXCR, TCRdb re-called the PCR reads, giving one row per CDR3 protein. The sample includes a few hundred thousand distinct CDR3 sequences, 10% to 15% of them seen just once. The specimen was PBMCs, mostly from graft donor cells, collected 360 days after TCRalphabeta/CD19-depleted stem cell transplant. These TCRs come from a male patient aged 10 to 17 who had a stem cell transplant for acute myeloid leukemia, so the T cells may come from the graft donor.

This clonotype came up many times. The rearrangement joins TRBV5-1 to TRBJ2-1, with D hard to call. V lost 1 base to trimming and J lost 15 bases, with 11 bases between them. The CDR3 spans 11 residues. From germline, CDR1 is SGHRS and CDR2 YFSETQ. CDR3 bases: TGCGCCAGCAGCTTGTCTGGTTTGTGGTTCTTC. It specifies CASSLSGLWFF.

This clonotype was counted between two and nine times. The rearrangement joins TRBV12-5 to TRBJ1-5; 9 bases are a match to TRBD1. Germline V gene lookup returns CDR1 LGHNT and CDR2 FRNRAP. The CDR3 consists of 19 residues. The J segment lost 2 bases and the V segment lost 5 bases, leaving 16 bases of the junction unmatched. The CDR3 sequence: CASGLKTGQGHLGNQPQHF. The CDR3 coding sequence is TGTGCTAGTGGTCTGAAGACGGGACAGGGACATTTGGGCAATCAGCCCCAGCATTTT.

This clonotype was counted at least ten times. The genes are TRBV20-1 and TRBJ2-1, with D perhaps matching TRBD1 (6 bases). The length of the CDR3 is 17 residues. Germline V lookup: CDR1 DFQATT, CDR2 SNEGSKA (reference sequence). Trimming pared 0 bases from V and 7 bases from J, leaving 22 bases between. The CDR3 sequence: CSARDAQGRQDLNEQFF. In DNA form, the CDR3 reads TGCAGTGCTAGAGATGCTCAGGGTAGACAGGATCTAAATGAGCAGTTCTTC.

The gene calls are TRBV6-5 and TRBJ2-2; TRBD2 matches at 9 bases. CDR3 length: 18 amino acids. The ends lost 0 bases at V and 6 bases at J; junction bases unmatched: 11. The germline V gene encodes CDR1 MNHEY and CDR2 SVGAGI. The DNA of the CDR3 is TGTGCCAGCAGTTACTCTTCGGGGGCGGGAGGGCCCTCCGGGGAGCTGTTTTTT. Translation gives CASSYSSGAGGPSGELFF.

Many counts were recorded for this clonotype. This chain uses TRBV5-6 with TRBJ2-1; D gene unclear. Germline assignment: CDR1 SGHDT and CDR2 YYEEEE. This CDR3 spans 12 amino acids. The V end lost 6 bases, the J end lost 4 bases, and 8 bases lay between the germline ends. CDR3 loop: CASKTVYNEQFF. Written as DNA, the CDR3 is TGTGCCAGCAAAACAGTATACAATGAGCAGTTCTTC. The full variable domain, in which reference TRBV5-6 and TRBJ2-1 provide the parts outside the CDR3, is DAGVTQSPTHLIKTRGQQVTLRCSPKSGHDTVSWYQQALGQGPQFIFQYYEEEERQRGNFPDRFSGHQFPNYSSELNVNALLLGDSALYLCASKTVYNEQFFGPGTRLTVL.

This clonotype was counted only a few times. The chain uses TRBV20-1 and TRBJ1-6; possible D gene TRBD1, 5 bases. Germline loops: CDR1 DFQATT, CDR2 SNEGSKA (reference sequence). V was shortened by 3 bases and J by 6 bases, with 18 bases between the two germline ends. CDR3 length: 16 amino acids. The CDR3 sequence: CSARGVGSASNSPLHF. CDR3 bases: TGCAGTGCTAGGGGGGTTGGGTCGGCGAGTAATTCACCCCTCCACTTT.

This clonotype was seen only a few times. This could be a read error, since a much larger clone is one nucleotide away. The chain is built from TRBV4-3 and TRBJ2-7; D gene unclear. This CDR3 spans 13 amino acids. Germline V lookup: CDR1 LGHNA, CDR2 YSLEER. V lost 3 bases, J lost 0 bases, and 6 bases lay in between. Here the CDR3 DNA reads TGCGCCAGCAGCCATGCACTCTCCTACGAGCAGTACTTC. Amino acids: CASSHALSYEQYF.

This clonotype appeared a few times. The genes are TRBV6-2 or TRBV6-3 and TRBJ2-1; 11 nucleotides agree with TRBD2. Germline CDR1 is MNHEY and CDR2 is SVGEGT. The CDR3 sequence is 17 residues long. V lost 7 bases to trimming and J lost 0 bases; unmatched junction nucleotides: 8. The DNA of the CDR3 is TGTGCCAGCATCACAGTAGCGGGAGGGCACTCCTACAATGAGCAGTTCTTC. Translating gives CASITVAGGHSYNEQFF.

This clonotype was seen ten or more times. The chain links TRBV9 to TRBJ1-2; D remains unclear. Trimming left V 7 bases short and J 0 bases short, with 10 bases between. This CDR3 comprises 13 residues. Germline CDR1 and CDR2: SGDLS and YYNGEE. The CDR3 DNA follows: TGTGCCAGCGGAGACGGTTCTAACTATGGCTACACCTTC. Protein product: CASGDGSNYGYTF. Combining the CDR3 with reference TRBV9 and TRBJ1-2 gives the whole variable domain DSGVTQTPKHLITATGQRVTLRCSPRSGDLSVYWYQQSLDQGLQFLIQYYNGEERAKGNILERFSAQQFPDLHSELNLSSLELGDSALYFCASGDGSNYGYTFGSGTRLTVV.

The rearrangement uses TRBV7-9 and TRBJ1-6, with D possibly matching TRBD1 (6 bases). Per the germline V gene, CDR1 is SEHNR and CDR2 is FQNEAQ (reference sequence). CDR3 length equals 17 residues. Trimming shortened V by 5 bases and J by 0 bases, and 14 bases separated the two germline ends. CDR3 amino acids: CASSPGQRSSYNSPLHF. In DNA form, the CDR3 reads TGTGCCAGCAGCCCGGGACAACGCAGCTCCTATAATTCACCCCTCCACTTT.

V usage is TRBV19 and J usage is TRBJ1-1, with 9 bases identical to TRBD1. Per germline, CDR1 LNHDA and CDR2 SQIVND (reference sequence). Trimming took 8 bases from V and 5 from J; bases not matched to a gene: 9. The CDR3 runs to 14 residues. The CDR3 sequence is CASGLDRGRTEAFF. The CDR3 coding sequence is TGTGCCAGTGGCTTGGACAGGGGACGAACTGAAGCTTTCTTT.

This clonotype has only a few counts. This chain joins TRBV7-6 and TRBJ2-2; 7 bases map to TRBD2. V was clipped by 5 bases and J by 0 bases; unmatched bases: 24. Germline V gene sequence: CDR1 SGHVS, CDR2 FNYEAQ. This CDR3 contains 22 residues. CDR3 in amino acids: CASSRAWDQELNGRSNTGELFF. The CDR3 DNA sequence: TGTGCCAGCAGCCGTGCCTGGGATCAGGAGTTAAACGGGAGGTCGAACACCGGGGAGCTGTTTTTT. The full variable domain, completed using reference TRBV7-6 and TRBJ2-2, is GAGVSQSPRYKVTKRGQDVALRCDPISGHVSLYWYRQALGQGPEFLTYFNYEAQQDKSGLPNDRFSAERPEGSISTLTIQRTEQRDSAMYRCASSRAWDQELNGRSNTGELFFGEGSRLTVL.

This chain uses TRBV11-2 with TRBJ2-1, with TRBD1 as a possible D gene (5 bases). Trimming stripped 8 bases from V and 8 bases from J, with 16 bases between. CDR3 size: 13 residues. Germline CDR1 and CDR2: SGHAT and FQNNGV. The CDR3 loop is CASLGVLSDEQFF. DNA of the CDR3: TGTGCCAGCCTAGGGGTTTTATCTGATGAGCAGTTCTTC.

This clonotype was seen a handful of times. The CDR3, as DNA: TGCGTTATAGTGACAGGGGTCTACGAGCAGTACTTC. This sequence encodes CVIVTGVYEQYF. The J gene is TRBJ2-7, the V gene TRBV29-1, with TRBD1 matching 8 bases. The V gene's germline CDR1 is SQVTM and CDR2 ANQGSEA. This CDR3 comprises 12 residues.

The chain uses TRBV19 and TRBJ2-1; D ambiguous. Looked up from germline, CDR1 is LNHDA and CDR2 is SQIVND (reference sequence). The germline V and J ends were trimmed by 2 bases and 2 bases, with 7 bases remaining between them. CDR3 length: 14 residues. The CDR3 reads CASSISAPYNEQFF. The CDR3 DNA reads TGTGCCAGTAGTATATCGGCCCCCTACAATGAGCAGTTCTTC.

This clonotype was detected a few times. The chain has TRBV3-1 and TRBJ2-7; TRBD1 agrees at 9 bases. V lost 2 bases, J lost 0 bases, and 2 bases stayed unmatched. The germline gives CDR1 LGHDT, CDR2 YNNKEL (reference sequence). The CDR3 spans 15 residues. The CDR3 DNA sequence: TGTGCCAGCAGCCAAAGGACAGGGGTCTCCTACGAGCAGTACTTC. The encoded protein is CASSQRTGVSYEQYF.

The V call is TRBV7-3, the J call TRBJ2-6; 11 nucleotides match TRBD1. Germline V gives CDR1 SGHTA, CDR2 FQGTGA. V dropped 1 base and J dropped 2; count of bases not matched to a gene: 7. The CDR3 is 19 amino acids. The DNA for the CDR3 is TGTGCCAGCAGCTTAATCCCGCCGGGACAGGGGGCTGGGGCCAACGTCCTGACTTTC. It translates to CASSLIPPGQGAGANVLTF. Full variable domain (remainder filled in from reference TRBV7-3 and TRBJ2-6): GAGVSQTPSNKVTEKGKYVELRCDPISGHTALYWYRQSLGQGPEFLIYFQGTGAADDSGLPNDRFFAVRPEGSVSTLKIQRTERGDSAVYLCASSLIPPGQGAGANVLTFGAGSRLTVL.

The V call is TRBV7-2, the J call TRBJ2-7; 10 positions match TRBD2. This CDR3 region has 16 residues. After removal of 5 bases from V and 4 bases from J, the junction contained 11 bases not matched to a gene. Germline lookup yields CDR1 SGHTA and CDR2 FQGNSA. The DNA for the CDR3 is TGTGCCAGCAGCCCCTACTCTAGCGGGAGTACATACGAGCAGTACTTC. Protein product: CASSPYSSGSTYEQYF. Drawing the rest from reference TRBV7-2 and TRBJ2-7, the complete variable domain is GAGVSQSPSNKVTEKGKDVELRCDPISGHTALYWYRQSLGQGLEFLIYFQGNSAPDKSGLPSDRFSAERTGGSVSTLTIQRTQQEDSAVYLCASSPYSSGSTYEQYFGPGTRLTVT.

The chain is built from TRBV4-3 and TRBJ2-1, with D uncertain. Germline assignment: CDR1 LGHNA and CDR2 YSLEER. CDR3 length equals 13 residues. V gave up 0 bases and J gave up 6 bases, with 6 bases separating them. The CDR3 nucleotides read TGCGCCAGCAGCCAAGATTTATCCAATGAGCAGTTCTTC. This translates into CASSQDLSNEQFF.

The gene calls are TRBV29-1 and TRBJ2-1, with TRBD2 as a possible D gene (5 bases). The CDR3 has 16 residues. V lost 4 bases, J lost 4 bases, and 20 bases lay in between. CDR1 is SQVTM, CDR2 ANQGSEA, per germline. CDR3 sequence: CSVAHLTSGVYNEQFF. The CDR3 DNA reads TGCAGCGTTGCTCATCTCACGAGCGGAGTATACAATGAGCAGTTCTTC.

This clonotype appeared a few times. This chain uses TRBV12-3 or TRBV12-4 with TRBJ1-5; D not resolved. Trimming took off 4 bases at V and 4 bases at J, with 14 bases between the two ends. The CDR3 runs 15 residues. CDR3 nucleotide sequence: TGTGCCAGCAGTTCAAACCGCCTCCGGAATCAGCCCCAGCATTTT. Translated, it gives CASSSNRLRNQPQHF.

The table lists this clonotype with a few counts. The genes are TRBV6-5 and TRBJ1-4; possibly TRBD1 for D (5 bases). Germline V lookup: CDR1 MNHEY, CDR2 SVGAGI. Trimming shortened V by 4 bases and J by 6 bases, and 15 bases separated the two germline ends. CDR3 length equals 15 residues. The CDR3 region is CASSFQGLDDEKLFF. In DNA form, the CDR3 reads TGTGCCAGCAGTTTCCAGGGTTTGGATGATGAAAAACTGTTTTTT.

The rearrangement joins TRBV30 to TRBJ2-3; a weak D match, TRBD1 (5 bases). CDR3 length equals 13 residues. The germline V gene encodes CDR1 GTSNPN and CDR2 SVGIG (reference sequence). The V end lost 1 base, the J end lost 5 bases, and 10 bases lay between the germline ends. The CDR3 is CAWSGRVRDTQYF. Here the CDR3 DNA reads TGTGCCTGGAGTGGCAGGGTTCGAGATACGCAGTATTTT.

This clonotype was detected many times. CDR3 residues: CSAGGGRGIQPQHF. In nucleotides, the CDR3 is TGCAGTGCTGGCGGAGGGAGGGGTATTCAGCCCCAGCATTTT. The chain combines TRBV20-1 with TRBJ1-5; possibly TRBD1 for D (5 bases). Germline-derived CDR1 and CDR2 are DFQATT and SNEGSKA (reference sequence). The CDR3 loop spans 14 amino acids. Trimming stripped 5 bases from V and 6 bases from J, with 17 bases between.

This clonotype came up many times. The V and J genes are TRBV4-3 and TRBJ2-3, with D possibly being TRBD2 (6 bases). Germline V lookup: CDR1 LGHNA, CDR2 YSLEER. CDR3 size: 17 residues. The V end was cut by 1 base, the J end by 1 base, with 15 bases between. CDR3 protein: CASSQGPVVAGTDTQYF. Written as DNA, the CDR3 is TGCGCCAGCAGCCAAGGGCCCGTCGTAGCGGGCACAGATACGCAGTATTTT.

This clonotype was seen many times. The chain couples TRBV7-2 to TRBJ1-4; no definite D call. Germline V gene data show CDR1 as SGHTA and CDR2 as FQGNSA. The CDR3 runs to 15 residues. Trimming took 5 bases from V and 0 from J, leaving 10 bases between them. CDR3 amino acids: CASSPTGTTNEKLFF. The CDR3, as DNA: TGTGCCAGCAGCCCTACCGGTACAACTAATGAAAAACTGTTTTTT.

A few counts support this clonotype. J is TRBJ2-1 and V is TRBV20-1; D gene uncertain. V was shortened by 5 bases and J by 2 bases, with 10 bases between the two germline ends. The CDR3 length is 13 residues. Germline V gives CDR1 DFQATT, CDR2 SNEGSKA (reference sequence). The CDR3 nucleotides are TGCAGTGCTCAAGTTAGCCCCTACAATGAGCAGTTCTTC. Amino acids: CSAQVSPYNEQFF.

Points on this clonotype: Germline is not matched at one junction end, which may reflect a read error. The chain combines TRBV10-3 with TRBJ2-3; D may be TRBD1 (7 bases). CDR3 length equals 14 residues. CDR1 is ENHRY, CDR2 SYGVKD, per germline. The CDR3 DNA reads TGTGCCATCAGTGAATCTGAAGGCAGGGGGGCGATAACGTTT. It codes for CAISESEGRGAITF.

This clonotype was recorded a few times. V and J are TRBV6-2 or TRBV6-3 and TRBJ2-7; 7 bases fit TRBD2. Germline loops: CDR1 MNHEY, CDR2 SVGEGT. The trim removed 6 bases at V and 5 bases at J, leaving 1 base unmatched. This CDR3 has 11 residues. CDR3 DNA sequence: TGTGCCAGCAGACTAGCGCACGAGCAGTACTTC. Its translation: CASRLAHEQYF.